This entry lists 10 T cell receptor beta chains sequenced from one sample in a study of cytomegalovirus exposure and HLA in healthy donors. In the PCR, 60 Vbeta and 13 Jbeta primers were used. Clones were sequenced by immunoSEQ multiplex PCR, and TCRdb holds only the in-frame ones, with some missing. In the table there are about 220,000 clones, over 80% of which are singletons. The sample comprised PBMCs. These receptors all come from a boy aged 2-15 years in good health and CMV-seronegative.

J is TRBJ2-5 and V is TRBV20-1, with 7 bases identical to TRBD2. Losses at the gene ends were 5 bases for V and 5 bases for J; bases not matched to a gene: 2. The CDR3 sequence is 11 residues long. Germline CDR1 is DFQATT and CDR2 is SNEGSKA (reference sequence). CDR3 amino acids: CSAYGGETQYF. DNA for the CDR3: TGCAGTGCTTACGGGGGGGAGACCCAGTACTTC.

A word on this clone: In the same sample, other DNA sequences code for this CDR3. The chain couples TRBV19 to TRBJ1-1, with TRBD1 as a possible D gene (5 bases). CDR1 is LNHDA and CDR2 is SQIVND in the germline V gene (reference sequence). Trimming left V 4 bases short and J 1 base short, with 7 bases between. The CDR3 consists of 13 residues. The CDR3 reads CASSTTGNTEAFF. For the CDR3, the DNA is TGTGCCAGTAGTACCACAGGGAACACTGAAGCTTTCTTT.

The chain recombines TRBV7-3 with TRBJ2-7; TRBD1 matches 7 bases. CDR1 is SGHTA, CDR2 FQGTGA, per germline. Unmatched junction bases numbered 5, after V lost 5 bases and J lost 4 bases. The CDR3 runs to 13 residues. CDR3 residues: CASSPGTEYEQYF. CDR3 nucleotide sequence: TGTGCCAGCAGCCCTGGGACAGAATACGAGCAGTACTTC.

The rearrangement uses TRBV2 and TRBJ2-1; 9 positions match TRBD2. The CDR3 totals 15 residues. CDR1 is SNHLY, CDR2 FYNNEI, per germline. Germline trimming cut 3 bases from V and 8 bases from J; bases unmatched to any gene: 8. The CDR3 is CASSEQAGGGYEQFF. CDR3 bases: TGTGCCAGCAGTGAGCAAGCGGGAGGCGGGTATGAGCAGTTCTTC.

This clone was seen more than once but under ten times. This chain joins TRBV6-5 and TRBJ1-5, with 7 bases identical to TRBD1. Trimming at V came to 6 bases and at J to 4 bases, leaving 6 bases not matched to a gene. CDR3 size: 14 residues. Germline loops: CDR1 MNHEY, CDR2 SVGAGI. The CDR3 DNA reads TGTGCCAGCAGCCTACAGGGGAGTAATCAGCCCCAGCATTTT. This encodes CASSLQGSNQPQHF.

The chain combines TRBV10-3 with TRBJ2-2, with 8 nucleotides matching TRBD2. Germline loops: CDR1 ENHRY, CDR2 SYGVKD. The CDR3 totals 15 residues. J lost 5 bases, V lost 7 bases, and 9 bases had no gene match. The CDR3 protein is CAITPGLEGTGELFF. In DNA form, the CDR3 reads TGTGCCATCACGCCGGGACTAGAGGGTACCGGGGAGCTGTTTTTT.

The chain is built from TRBV5-1 and TRBJ1-4; D not certain. The CDR3 is 14 amino acids. V was pared by 1 base and J by 7 bases, with 11 bases between. Germline CDR1 reads SGHRS; CDR2 reads YFSETQ. This CDR3 reads CASSLLGGGEKLFF. The DNA of the CDR3 is TGCGCCAGCAGCTTGCTAGGAGGAGGTGAAAAACTGTTTTTT.

The V call is TRBV7-9, the J call TRBJ2-3, with a weak D call TRBD1 (6 bases). The CDR3 sequence is 16 residues long. CDR1 SEHNR and CDR2 FQNEAQ come from the germline V gene (reference sequence). V dropped 5 bases and J dropped 2 bases, with 17 bases sitting between them. CDR3: CASSMLQGGPTDTQYF. The CDR3, as DNA: TGTGCCAGCAGCATGCTACAGGGTGGCCCCACAGATACGCAGTATTTT.

Remarks on this clone: At one end, the junction sequence differs from germline, possibly due to a read error. The chain employs TRBV7-7 and TRBJ1-2; D gene ambiguous. There are 14 residues in the CDR3. The V gene's germline CDR1 is SSHAT and CDR2 FNYEAQ (reference sequence). In nucleotides, the CDR3 is TGTGCTAGCAGCTTACGCCCAGAGGGCTATGGCTACACCTTC. This translates into CASSLRPEGYGYTF.

The genes are TRBV9 and TRBJ2-5; no definite D call. The CDR3 spans 15 residues. Trimming stripped 0 bases from V and 5 bases from J, with 14 bases between. Germline V gives CDR1 SGDLS, CDR2 YYNGEE. The CDR3 DNA reads TGTGCCAGCAGCGTAGTAGGCCAGGCCGTGGAGACCCAGTACTTC. Amino acids: CASSVVGQAVETQYF.